Each of the 24 T cell receptor beta chains below was sequenced from the same sample in a study of blood T cell repertoires in COVID-19. The assay was immunoSEQ multiplex PCR, and TCRdb's table has in-frame clones only and misses some. The data hold about 130,000 clones, with around 79% observed a single time. The source material was peripheral blood. The receptors here all came from a woman aged 70 to 79 with COVID-19, enrolled during active disease.

This chain connects TRBV5-6 to TRBJ2-3; maybe TRBD2 (7 bases). Germline V gives CDR1 SGHDT, CDR2 YYEEEE. This CDR3 comprises 16 residues. V was pared by 1 base and J by 0 bases, with 12 bases between. CDR3 residues: CASSLRGGASTDTQYF. CDR3 nucleotides: TGTGCCAGCAGCTTGCGCGGGGGCGCCAGCACAGATACGCAGTATTTT.

This sequence joins TRBV7-2 and TRBJ1-1; D unresolved. CDR3 size: 14 residues. V lost 2 bases to trimming and J lost 5 bases, with 12 bases between them. Germline assignment: CDR1 SGHTA and CDR2 FQGNSA. Here the CDR3 reads CASSLSPPGTEAFF. Here the CDR3 DNA reads TGTGCCAGCAGCTTAAGCCCCCCGGGGACTGAAGCTTTCTTT.

J is TRBJ2-7 and V is TRBV25-1, with 7 bases lining up with TRBD1. The CDR3 spans 14 residues. J was trimmed by 6 bases and V by 6 bases; bases with no gene match: 11. From germline, CDR1 is MGHDK and CDR2 SYGVNS. The CDR3: CASSPGTDVFEQYF. CDR3 DNA sequence: TGTGCCAGCAGCCCCGGGACAGACGTCTTCGAGCAGTACTTC.

This chain joins TRBV10-3 and TRBJ2-2; tentative D call: TRBD1 (5 bases). The CDR3 covers 19 residues. V lost 3 bases and J lost 3, with 23 bases in between. Germline-derived CDR1 and CDR2 are ENHRY and SYGVKD. CDR3 bases: TGTGCCATCAGTGAAGTAAGGCAGGGAAACGCGACGCACACCGGGGAGCTGTTTTTT. It encodes CAISEVRQGNATHTGELFF.

V usage is TRBV19 and J usage is TRBJ1-1; D unresolved. CDR3 length: 14 residues. Germline V gives CDR1 LNHDA, CDR2 SQIVND (reference sequence). V lost 5 bases and J lost 5, with 15 bases in between. The CDR3 is CASSPINSRTEAFF. For the CDR3, the DNA is TGTGCCAGTAGTCCGATTAACTCGAGGACTGAAGCTTTCTTT.

As regards this clone: The same CDR3 also results from other DNA sequences found in this sample. The rearrangement links TRBV18 to TRBJ1-2; 10 bases align to TRBD1. With 4 bases clipped from V and 6 bases from J, the junction kept 2 bases outside the gene matches. From germline, CDR1 is KGHSH and CDR2 LQKENI. CDR3 length equals 13 residues. The CDR3 DNA follows: TGTGCCAGCTCACAAGGACAGGGGGATGGCTACACCTTC. Residues: CASSQGQGDGYTF.

The chain links TRBV7-9 to TRBJ1-3; TRBD1 matches 8 bases. The junction had 1 base not matched to a gene; V was cut back by 3 bases and J by 0 bases. The CDR3 length is 15 residues. Germline assignment: CDR1 SEHNR and CDR2 FQNEAQ (reference sequence). DNA for the CDR3: TGTGCCAGCAGCTTTCAGGGGGCCTCTGGAAACACCATATATTTT. Amino acid sequence: CASSFQGASGNTIYF.

The V call is TRBV28, the J call TRBJ2-7, with 10 nucleotides matching TRBD1. Germline trimming cut 7 bases from V and 0 bases from J; bases unmatched to any gene: 6. There are 15 residues in the CDR3. Looked up from germline, CDR1 is MDHEN and CDR2 is SYDVKM. The CDR3, as DNA: TGTGCCAGCACAGGGACAGGGGCGAGCTCCTACGAGCAGTACTTC. It specifies CASTGTGASSYEQYF.

V is TRBV28 and J is TRBJ1-6; 7 nucleotides line up with TRBD1. V dropped 6 bases and J dropped 8; count of bases not matched to a gene: 7. CDR3 length: 14 amino acids. Germline V gene data show CDR1 as MDHEN and CDR2 as SYDVKM. CDR3 protein: CASRPGQRYSPLHF. For the CDR3, the DNA is TGTGCCAGCAGGCCGGGACAGAGGTATTCACCCCTCCACTTT. Using reference TRBV28 and TRBJ1-6 for the parts outside the CDR3, the full variable domain is DVKVTQSSRYLVKRTGEKVFLECVQDMDHENMFWYRQDPGLGLRLIYFSYDVKMKEKGDIPEGYSVSREKKERFSLILESASTNQTSMYLCASRPGQRYSPLHFGNGTRLTVT.

The CDR3 loop reads CASSQEGLAGGLTDTQYF. Here the CDR3 DNA reads TGTGCCAGCAGCCAAGAAGGTCTAGCGGGGGGCCTCACAGATACGCAGTATTTT. This sequence joins TRBV4-2 and TRBJ2-3; the match to TRBD2 covers 11 bases. CDR1 and CDR2 (germline): LGHNA, YNFKEQ. J was trimmed by 2 bases and V by 0 bases; bases with no gene match: 7. The CDR3 runs to 18 residues.

The J gene is TRBJ2-5, the V gene TRBV4-2; 8 bases fit TRBD1. The V segment lost 4 bases and the J segment 5 bases; nucleotides outside the gene matches: 12. Germline V gene data show CDR1 as LGHNA and CDR2 as YNFKEQ. The CDR3 has 16 amino acids. Written as DNA, the CDR3 is TGTGCCAGCAGCCCAACTTACCAGGGGGCGCGGGAGACCCAGTACTTC. It is translated as CASSPTYQGARETQYF.

The J gene is TRBJ1-1, the V gene TRBV11-2; D perhaps matches TRBD1 (5 bases). There are 13 residues in the CDR3. V lost 10 bases and J lost 5, with 17 bases in between. CDR1 SGHAT and CDR2 FQNNGV come from the germline V gene. The CDR3 region is CATSKRGSTEAFF. Written as DNA, the CDR3 is TGTGCCACCTCGAAACGGGGGAGTACTGAAGCTTTCTTT.

The V gene is TRBV7-2, the J gene TRBJ1-1; 7 bases match TRBD1. Looked up from germline, CDR1 is SGHTA and CDR2 is FQGNSA. The CDR3 totals 14 residues. V shed 5 bases, J shed 2 bases, and the junction held 5 bases outside the gene matches. The CDR3 here is CASSGDRSNTEAFF. CDR3 nucleotides: TGTGCCAGCAGCGGGGACAGATCTAACACTGAAGCTTTCTTT.

The gene calls are TRBV3-1 (or the pseudogene TRBV3-2) and TRBJ1-4; 7 bases are a match to TRBD1. Germline V CDR1 and CDR2: LGHDT, YNNKEL (reference sequence). There are 16 residues in the CDR3. Trimming took 5 bases from V and 8 from J; bases not matched to a gene: 14. The DNA for the CDR3 is TGTGCCAGCAGCTATTCCCCCGGGACAGCTACAGAAAAACTGTTTTTT. Amino acid sequence: CASSYSPGTATEKLFF.

The table lists this clone with a count of one. The chain employs TRBV7-9 and TRBJ2-5; D may be TRBD2 (7 bases). CDR1 and CDR2 from the germline V gene are SEHNR and FQNEAQ (reference sequence). The germline V and J ends were trimmed by 5 bases and 3 bases, with 13 bases remaining between them. The CDR3 sequence is 14 residues long. This chain's CDR3 is CASSPKGGEETQYF. The CDR3 region has the DNA TGTGCCAGCAGCCCGAAGGGGGGGGAAGAGACCCAGTACTTC.

J is TRBJ1-1 and V is TRBV5-1; tentative D call: TRBD1 (5 bases). The V gene lost 4 bases and the J gene lost 0 bases, with 16 bases spanning the gap. Germline values: CDR1 SGHRS, CDR2 YFSETQ. The CDR3 is 16 residues long. As DNA, the CDR3 is TGCGCCAGCAGCCAAACGGGAGGGGTTCTGAACACTGAAGCTTTCTTT. Protein sequence: CASSQTGGVLNTEAFF.

The V and J genes are TRBV4-3 and TRBJ2-5; 16 nucleotides align to TRBD2. V trimming: 5 bases; J trimming: 7 bases; junction bases outside the gene matches: 7. The germline CDR1 and CDR2 sequences are LGHNA and YSLEER. The CDR3 contains 16 residues. The CDR3: CASSVSGTSGGGTQYF. The CDR3 bases are TGCGCCAGCAGCGTCTCCGGGACTAGCGGGGGGGGGACCCAGTACTTC.

The genes are TRBV6-5 and TRBJ1-2, with D possibly matching TRBD1 (5 bases). Looked up from germline, CDR1 is MNHEY and CDR2 is SVGAGI. V was shortened by 7 bases and J by 4 bases, with 19 bases between the two germline ends. The CDR3 consists of 15 residues. CDR3 nucleotide sequence: TGTGCCAGCACGCAGCCCGGTGGGGCTCTCTATGGCTACACCTTC. Its translation: CASTQPGGALYGYTF.

The chain employs TRBV27 and TRBJ1-1, with unresolved D. CDR1 and CDR2 (germline): MNHEY, SMNVEV (reference sequence). The germline V and J ends were trimmed by 1 base and 5 bases, with 17 bases remaining between them. This CDR3 spans 16 amino acids. Here the CDR3 reads CASSLWSAGTRTEAFF. The DNA for the CDR3 is TGTGCCAGCAGTTTATGGTCGGCGGGTACGAGGACTGAAGCTTTCTTT.

V and J are TRBV10-3 and TRBJ2-1; 11 nucleotides line up with TRBD2. J was trimmed by 9 bases and V by 6 bases; bases with no gene match: 7. CDR1 ENHRY and CDR2 SYGVKD come from the germline V gene. The CDR3 runs to 14 residues. The CDR3 spells CAISGGSGGVEQFF. CDR3 nucleotides: TGTGCCATCAGCGGGGGTAGCGGGGGGGTTGAGCAGTTCTTC.

This chain links TRBV11-1 with TRBJ2-7; 8 bases fit TRBD1. The CDR3 sequence is 15 residues long. After removal of 0 bases from V and 2 bases from J, the junction contained 3 bases not matched to a gene. Germline assignment: CDR1 SGHAT and CDR2 FQDESV (reference sequence). The CDR3, as DNA: TGTGCCAGCAGCTTAGCGGACAGGGAAGCCTACGAGCAGTACTTC. Amino acid sequence: CASSLADREAYEQYF.

The chain combines TRBV5-4 with TRBJ1-4; perhaps TRBD1 as D (6 bases). The germline gives CDR1 SGHNT, CDR2 YYREEE (reference sequence). Trimming pared 1 base from V and 5 bases from J, leaving 6 bases between. The CDR3 contains 13 residues. The CDR3 nucleotides read TGTGCCAGCAGCTTGCAGGGGAATGAAAAACTGTTTTTT. Translation: CASSLQGNEKLFF.

This chain uses TRBV7-2 with TRBJ2-5, with 9 bases aligning to TRBD2. The J segment lost 5 bases and the V segment lost 5 bases, leaving 15 bases of the junction unmatched. This CDR3 is built from 17 residues. Germline V CDR1 and CDR2: SGHTA, FQGNSA. CDR3 region: CASSPLISGGRGETQYF. CDR3 DNA sequence: TGTGCCAGCAGCCCCCTGATTAGCGGGGGCCGTGGGGAGACCCAGTACTTC.

This clone was recorded once. This rearrangement joins TRBV6-5 to TRBJ1-1; 9 positions agree with TRBD1. This CDR3 contains 13 residues. CDR1 is MNHEY, CDR2 SVGAGI, per germline. Trimming removed 4 bases from V and 5 bases from J; junction bases left unmatched: 2. The DNA of the CDR3 is TGTGCCAGCAGTTGGGACAGGGCGACTGAAGCTTTCTTT. Translated: CASSWDRATEAFF.